This paragraph reports one TCR beta chain. Method: immunoSEQ multiplex PCR; TCRdb's copy keeps in-frame clones and lacks some. The sample lists under 140,000 clones; 80% to 95% were seen once. This sample was taken from a study of siplizumab effects on memory and regulatory T cells. The germline V and J ends were trimmed by 1 base and 2 bases, with 4 bases remaining between them. Germline lookup yields CDR1 LNHDA and CDR2 SQIVND (reference sequence). The CDR3 sequence is 13 residues long. The chain couples TRBV19 to TRBJ2-3, with D unclear. The sample was CD4+ T cells sorted from blood. The source of this sequence is a human donor in good health. CDR3 DNA sequence: TGTGCCAGTAGTATAGCTTACACAGATACGCAGTATTTT. It yields the protein CASSIAYTDTQYF.